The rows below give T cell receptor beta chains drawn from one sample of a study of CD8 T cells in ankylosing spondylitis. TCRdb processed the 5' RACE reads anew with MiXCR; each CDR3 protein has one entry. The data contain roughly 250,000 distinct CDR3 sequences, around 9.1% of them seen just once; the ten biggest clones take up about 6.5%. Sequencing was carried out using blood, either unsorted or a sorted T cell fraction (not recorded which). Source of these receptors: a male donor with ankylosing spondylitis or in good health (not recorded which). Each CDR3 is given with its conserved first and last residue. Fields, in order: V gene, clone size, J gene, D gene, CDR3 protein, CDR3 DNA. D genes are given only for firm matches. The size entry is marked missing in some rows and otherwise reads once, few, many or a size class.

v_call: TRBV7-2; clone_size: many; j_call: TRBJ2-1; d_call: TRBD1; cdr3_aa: CASSQDRGDEQFF; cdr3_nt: TGTGCCAGCAGCCAGGACAGGGGAGATGAGCAGTTCTTC
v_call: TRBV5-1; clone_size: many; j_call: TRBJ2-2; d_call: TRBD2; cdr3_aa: CASSVTSGPPNTGELFF; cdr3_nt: TGCGCCAGCAGCGTGACTAGCGGGCCTCCGAACACCGGGGAGCTGTTTTTT
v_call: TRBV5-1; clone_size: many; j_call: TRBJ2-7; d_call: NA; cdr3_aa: CASRLDDGYEQYF; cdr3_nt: TGCGCCAGCAGACTAGATGACGGCTACGAGCAGTACTTC
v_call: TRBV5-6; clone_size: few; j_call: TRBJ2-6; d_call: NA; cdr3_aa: CASSFVADSSGANVLTF; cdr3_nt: TGTGCCAGCAGCTTTGTGGCGGACAGCTCTGGGGCCAACGTCCTGACTTTC
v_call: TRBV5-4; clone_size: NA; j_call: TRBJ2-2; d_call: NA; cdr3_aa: CASSPGGRLNTGELFF; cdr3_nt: TGTGCCAGCAGCCCGGGGGGCAGATTGAACACCGGGGAGCTGTTTTTT
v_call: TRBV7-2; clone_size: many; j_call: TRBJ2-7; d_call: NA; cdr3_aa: CASSLATIEQYF; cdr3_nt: TGTGCCAGCAGCTTAGCGACCATCGAGCAGTACTTC
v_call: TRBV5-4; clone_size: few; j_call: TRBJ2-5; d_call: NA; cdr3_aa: CASSSQNAKRETQYF; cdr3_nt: TGTGCCAGCAGTTCTCAGAACGCAAAGAGGGAGACCCAGTACTTC
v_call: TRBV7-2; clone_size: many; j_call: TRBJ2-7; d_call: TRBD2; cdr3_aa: CASRWTSGTYEQYF; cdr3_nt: TGTGCCAGCAGATGGACTAGCGGGACCTACGAGCAGTACTTC
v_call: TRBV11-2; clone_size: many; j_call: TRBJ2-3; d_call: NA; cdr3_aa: CASSPLDRRITDTQYF; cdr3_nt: TGTGCCAGCAGCCCTCTCGACAGGAGGATAACAGATACGCAGTATTTT
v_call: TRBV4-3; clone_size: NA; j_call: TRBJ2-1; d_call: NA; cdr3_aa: CASSQDRGTYNEQFF; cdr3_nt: TGCGCCAGCAGCCAAGATAGGGGGACCTACAATGAGCAGTTCTTC
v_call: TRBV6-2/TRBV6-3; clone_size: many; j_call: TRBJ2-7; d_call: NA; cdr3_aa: CASSLPPEYEQYF; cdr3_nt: TGTGCCAGCAGTCTTCCCCCCGAGTACGAGCAGTACTTC
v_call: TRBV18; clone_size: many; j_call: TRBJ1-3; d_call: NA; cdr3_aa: CASSPGTGNTIYF; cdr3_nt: TGTGCCAGCTCACCGGGAACTGGAAACACCATATATTTT
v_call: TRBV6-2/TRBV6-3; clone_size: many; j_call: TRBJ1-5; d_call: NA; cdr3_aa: CASKGRGNQPQHF; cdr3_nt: TGTGCCAGCAAAGGTAGGGGAAATCAGCCCCAGCATTTT
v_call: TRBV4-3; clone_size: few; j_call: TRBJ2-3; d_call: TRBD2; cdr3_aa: CASSQVLAGGPTDTQYF; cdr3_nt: TGCGCCAGCAGCCAAGTACTAGCGGGAGGGCCAACAGATACGCAGTATTTT
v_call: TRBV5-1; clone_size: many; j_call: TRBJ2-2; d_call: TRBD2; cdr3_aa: CASSTKTSGGAGELFF; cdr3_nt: TGCGCCAGCAGCACTAAGACTAGCGGGGGGGCCGGGGAGCTGTTTTTT
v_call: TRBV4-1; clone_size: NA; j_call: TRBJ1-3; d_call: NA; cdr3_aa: CASSQDIPAFRMHSGNTIYF; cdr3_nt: TGCGCCAGCAGCCAAGATATCCCCGCCTTCAGGATGCACTCTGGAAACACCATATATTTT
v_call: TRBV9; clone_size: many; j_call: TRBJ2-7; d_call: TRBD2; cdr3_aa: CASSTTSGDSYEQYF; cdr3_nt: TGTGCCAGCAGCACCACTAGCGGGGACTCCTACGAGCAGTACTTC
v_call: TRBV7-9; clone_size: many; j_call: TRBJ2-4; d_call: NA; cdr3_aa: CASSPPEGETKNIQYF; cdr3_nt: TGTGCCAGCAGCCCCCCGGAGGGGGAGACCAAAAACATTCAGTACTTC
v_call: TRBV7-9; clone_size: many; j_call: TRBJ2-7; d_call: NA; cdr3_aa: CASSLRQYEQYF; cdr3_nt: TGTGCCAGCAGCTTACGGCAGTACGAGCAGTACTTC
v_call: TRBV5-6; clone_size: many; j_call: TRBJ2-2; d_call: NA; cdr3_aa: CASSFTPSGAGELFF; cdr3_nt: TGTGCCAGCAGCTTCACCCCATCCGGGGCCGGGGAGCTGTTTTTT
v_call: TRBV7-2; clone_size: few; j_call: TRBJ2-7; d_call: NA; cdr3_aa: CASSRWSYEQYF; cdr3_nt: TGTGCCAGCAGCCGTTGGTCCTACGAGCAGTACTTC
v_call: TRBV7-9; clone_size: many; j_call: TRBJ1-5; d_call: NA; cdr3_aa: CASSLGVGSNQPQHF; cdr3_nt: TGTGCCAGCAGCCTGGGGGTGGGGAGCAATCAGCCCCAGCATTTT
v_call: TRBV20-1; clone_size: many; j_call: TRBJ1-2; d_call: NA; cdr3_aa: CSANDGGVSYGYTF; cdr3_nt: TGCAGTGCTAATGACGGCGGGGTTAGCTATGGCTACACCTTC
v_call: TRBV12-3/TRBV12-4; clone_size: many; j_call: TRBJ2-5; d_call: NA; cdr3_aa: CASLAYPQETQYF; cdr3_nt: TGTGCCAGCCTCGCATACCCCCAAGAGACCCAGTACTTC
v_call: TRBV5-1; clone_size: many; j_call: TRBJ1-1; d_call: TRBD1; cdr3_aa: CASSSGQGRDTEAFF; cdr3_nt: TGCGCCAGCAGCTCCGGACAGGGCCGGGACACTGAAGCTTTCTTT
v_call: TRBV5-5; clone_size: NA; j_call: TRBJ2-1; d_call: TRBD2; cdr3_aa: CASSSWTSGRGEQFF; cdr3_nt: TGTGCCAGCAGCTCCTGGACTAGCGGGAGGGGGGAGCAGTTCTTC
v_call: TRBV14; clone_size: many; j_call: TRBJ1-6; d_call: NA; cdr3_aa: CASSQDAVINSPLHF; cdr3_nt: TGTGCCAGCAGCCAAGATGCAGTTATAAATTCACCCCTCCACTTT
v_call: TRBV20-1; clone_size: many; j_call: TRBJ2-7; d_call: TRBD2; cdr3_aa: CSVPSQLAGVSYEQYF; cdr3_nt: TGCAGTGTCCCCAGCCAACTAGCGGGAGTTTCCTACGAGCAGTACTTC
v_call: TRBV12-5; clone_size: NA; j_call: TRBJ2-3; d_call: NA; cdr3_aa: CASGPDLLGTDTQYF; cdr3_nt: TGTGCTAGTGGCCCCGACTTACTTGGCACAGATACGCAGTATTTT
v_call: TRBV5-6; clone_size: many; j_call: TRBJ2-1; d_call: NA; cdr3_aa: CASSLDRRYNEQFF; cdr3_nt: TGTGCCAGCAGCTTGGATCGGAGATACAATGAGCAGTTCTTC
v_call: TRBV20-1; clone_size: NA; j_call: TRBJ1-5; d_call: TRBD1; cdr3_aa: CSGQGGNQPQHF; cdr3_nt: TGCAGTGGACAGGGTGGCAATCAGCCCCAGCATTTT
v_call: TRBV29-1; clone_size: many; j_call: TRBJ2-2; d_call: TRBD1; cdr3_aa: CSVQDRFMTGELFF; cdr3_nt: TGCAGCGTTCAGGACAGGTTTATGACCGGGGAGCTGTTTTTT
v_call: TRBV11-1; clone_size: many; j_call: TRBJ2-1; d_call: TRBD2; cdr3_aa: CASTIAGGPSEQFF; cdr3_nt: TGTGCCAGCACCATAGCGGGAGGGCCAAGTGAGCAGTTCTTC
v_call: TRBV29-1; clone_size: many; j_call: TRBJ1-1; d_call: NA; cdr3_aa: CSVVRVTRMNTEAFF; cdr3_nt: TGCAGCGTTGTGAGGGTGACACGCATGAACACTGAAGCTTTCTTT
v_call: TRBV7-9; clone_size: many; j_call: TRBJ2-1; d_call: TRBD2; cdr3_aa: CASSLVGTSGVYNEQFF; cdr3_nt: TGTGCCAGCAGCTTAGTTGGGACTAGCGGAGTTTACAATGAGCAGTTCTTC
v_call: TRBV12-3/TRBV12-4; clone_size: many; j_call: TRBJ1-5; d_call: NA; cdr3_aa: CASSSVDQPQHF; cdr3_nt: TGTGCCAGCAGTTCCGTAGATCAGCCCCAGCATTTT
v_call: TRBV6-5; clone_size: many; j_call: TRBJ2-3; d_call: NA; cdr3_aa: CASSNLPQGLESTDTQYF; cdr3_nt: TGTGCCAGCAGTAACCTTCCACAGGGTCTGGAGAGCACAGATACGCAGTATTTT